These T cell receptor beta chains were read from a single sample in a study of blood T cell repertoires in COVID-19. Here immunoSEQ multiplex PCR was the method, and the copy in TCRdb shows in-frame clones only, minus some. The sample holds 90,000 or so clones, approximately 87% seen once. Sequencing was performed on peripheral blood. All receptors come from a human donor in a cohort sampled during active COVID-19. Each CDR3 is given with its conserved first and last residue. The D gene is left open where the match is weak. Rows may omit the clone size; those that give it use once, few, many or a size class.

few	TRBV28	TRBJ1-4	TRBD1	16	TGTGCCAGCAGTCAAACAACGACAGGGTTTGACGAAAAACTGTTTTTT	CASSQTTTGFDEKLFF
.	TRBV25-1	TRBJ1-3	.	16	TGTGCCAGCAGTGAATTACAGGCCAGCTCTGGAAACACCATATATTTT	CASSELQASSGNTIYF
.	TRBV7-9	TRBJ2-1	TRBD1	15	TGTGCCAGCAGCTTATCGCGACAGGGGTTGGATGAGCAGTTCTTC	CASSLSRQGLDEQFF
.	TRBV5-1	TRBJ2-2	TRBD1	15	TGCGCCAGCAAGGACAGGGGGCAGAACACCGGGGAGCTGTTTTTT	CASKDRGQNTGELFF
.	TRBV7-8	TRBJ1-5	.	15	TGTGCCAGCAGCTTAGCGTCGCTGCAGAATCAGCCCCAGCATTTT	CASSLASLQNQPQHF
.	TRBV4-1	TRBJ2-3	TRBD2	13	TGCGCCAGCAGTCGGGGACTAGCTGATACGCAGTATTTT	CASSRGLADTQYF
.	TRBV4-3	TRBJ1-1	.	12	TGCGCCAGCAGCCCTGCCATTGGCCCCCCTTTCTTT	CASSPAIGPPFF
.	TRBV5-1	TRBJ2-7	.	14	TGCGCCAGCAGCTTGACTGCGGGGAGCCACGAGCAGTACTTC	CASSLTAGSHEQYF
.	TRBV9	TRBJ1-3	TRBD1	16	TGTGCCAGCAGCGTAACCCTTCAGGGGGCTGGAAACACCATATATTTT	CASSVTLQGAGNTIYF
.	TRBV4-3	TRBJ1-4	.	16	TGCGCCAGCAGCCAAGATGTAAACCGCGAGAATGAAAAACTGTTTTTT	CASSQDVNRENEKLFF
.	TRBV7-3	TRBJ2-3	TRBD2	15	TGTGCCAGCAGCCCAAGACTAGCGGGGGCAGATACGCAGTATTTT	CASSPRLAGADTQYF
few	TRBV6-6	TRBJ2-3	TRBD2	15	TGTGCCGTCGCGGGGGGGGGTCCTAGCACAGATACGCAGTATTTT	CAVAGGGPSTDTQYF
few	TRBV7-3	TRBJ1-2	TRBD1	15	TGTGCCAGCAGCTTACGACAGGGGGTGGGATATGGCTACACCTTC	CASSLRQGVGYGYTF
.	TRBV6-5	TRBJ2-2	.	15	TGTGCCAGCAGGGATCCGGGACAATACACCGGGGAGCTGTTTTTT	CASRDPGQYTGELFF
.	TRBV29-1	TRBJ1-2	TRBD1	13	TGCAGCGTGTACAGGGGAAGGAACTATGGCTACACCTTC	CSVYRGRNYGYTF
.	TRBV7-2	TRBJ1-4	.	15	TGTGCCAGCAGCTTAGAGTCCTCCAGATCGGAAAAACTGTTTTTT	CASSLESSRSEKLFF
.	TRBV11-2	TRBJ1-6	.	14	TGTGCCAGCAGCCCCTCCCGGGATCAGTTACCCCTCCACTTT	CASSPSRDQLPLHF
.	TRBV28	TRBJ1-5	TRBD1	18	TGTGCCAGCAGCCGAAATGACAGGGGTCTGGTCAGCAATCAGCCCCAGCATTTT	CASSRNDRGLVSNQPQHF
.	TRBV6-2/TRBV6-3	TRBJ2-5	TRBD2	16	TGTGCCAGCAGTTACGGATGGCGGGGGGTTCAAGAGACCCAGTACTTC	CASSYGWRGVQETQYF
.	TRBV4-1	TRBJ1-3	TRBD1	16	TGCGCCAGCAGCCGACCGGACAGGGGCTCTGGAAACACCATATATTTT	CASSRPDRGSGNTIYF
few	TRBV14	TRBJ1-2	.	14	TGTGCCAGCAGCCAAGATATTGGAGGCTATGGCTACACCTTC	CASSQDIGGYGYTF
.	TRBV4-1	TRBJ2-3	.	15	TGCGCCAGCAGCCACCAACTAGGAGGGACAGATACGCAGTATTTT	CASSHQLGGTDTQYF
.	TRBV6-6	TRBJ2-7	.	11	TGTGCCAGCAGCCCCCTTGTAGAGCAGTACTTC	CASSPLVEQYF
.	TRBV2	TRBJ2-1	TRBD1	14	TGTGCCAGCAGTGAATGTCCAGGGGGCTGTGAGCAGTTCTTC	CASSECPGGCEQFF
.	TRBV30	TRBJ2-7	TRBD1	14	TGTGCCTGGAGAGGGACAGGGGGCTTAACCGAGCAGTACTTC	CAWRGTGGLTEQYF
.	TRBV4-2	TRBJ1-1	.	16	TGTGCCAGCAGCCAATCGGACACGGCGATCAGCACTGAAGCTTTCTTT	CASSQSDTAISTEAFF
.	TRBV5-1	TRBJ1-2	TRBD1	15	TGCGCCAGCAGCTTGCAGGGGGCGTCCAACTATGGCTACACCTTC	CASSLQGASNYGYTF
.	TRBV20-1	TRBJ2-6	.	13	TGCAGTGCTAGTTATCCCGGGGCCAACGTCCTGACTTTC	CSASYPGANVLTF
.	TRBV6-5	TRBJ1-2	TRBD1	12	TGTGCCAGCAGTAACACAGGGGGTGGCTACACCTTC	CASSNTGGGYTF
.	TRBV5-4	TRBJ2-2	TRBD2	16	TGTGCCAGCAGCTTGGATCCGGGGGGGAACACCGGGGAGCTGTTTTTT	CASSLDPGGNTGELFF
.	TRBV5-4	TRBJ1-6	TRBD1	18	TGTGCCGCAAAAACAGGGGGCGCATCCGGCTCCTATAATTCACCCCTCCACTTT	CAAKTGGASGSYNSPLHF
.	TRBV18	TRBJ1-4	.	15	TGTGCCAGCTCACCCGTTCCCGCAACTAATGAAAAACTGTTTTTT	CASSPVPATNEKLFF
.	TRBV28	TRBJ1-2	TRBD1	14	TGTGCCAGCAGTCCGGCGGGACAGCAGTCCCGCTACACCTTC	CASSPAGQQSRYTF
.	TRBV6-6	TRBJ1-2	.	14	TGTGCCAGCAGTTACGACAGGCAGGCCTATGGCTACACCTTC	CASSYDRQAYGYTF
once	TRBV5-5	TRBJ2-3	.	14	TGTGCCAGCAGCGGCGAAGGGGCCGCAGATACGCAGTATTTT	CASSGEGAADTQYF
.	TRBV24-1	TRBJ2-3	TRBD2	15	TGTGCCACCAGTGATTCGCGGGGAGGGACAGATACGCAGTATTTT	CATSDSRGGTDTQYF
.	TRBV20-1	TRBJ2-2	TRBD1	13	TGCAGTGCTAGTCCCCAGGGGGCCGGGGAGCTGTTTTTT	CSASPQGAGELFF
.	TRBV5-1	TRBJ2-1	TRBD2	15	TGCGCCAGCAGCCCGACTAGCTCTAAACCGGGGGAGCAGTTCTTC	CASSPTSSKPGEQFF
.	TRBV7-9	TRBJ2-7	.	14	TGTGCCAGCAGCTCCGGCGGGTCCGGTCGGGAGCAGTACTTC	CASSSGGSGREQYF
few	TRBV20-1	TRBJ2-1	.	12	TGCAGTGCTAGTACAGGTCACAATGAGCAGTTCTTC	CSASTGHNEQFF
.	TRBV15	TRBJ1-5	.	19	TGTGCCACCAGCAGAGATCCCAACAGGGTTGGTATAAGCAATCAGCCCCAGCATTTT	CATSRDPNRVGISNQPQHF
few	TRBV19	TRBJ1-6	TRBD1	16	TGTGCCAGTAGTATCCAAGGGACAGGGGGTAATTCACCCCTCCACTTT	CASSIQGTGGNSPLHF
.	TRBV5-1	TRBJ1-1	TRBD1	15	TGCGCCAGCAGCTTGGATGGAGGACAGGGGGATAGGGCTTTCTTT	CASSLDGGQGDRAFF
.	TRBV19	TRBJ1-5	.	12	TGTGCCAGTAGCTTCACAGGTCAGCCCCAGCATTTT	CASSFTGQPQHF
once	TRBV6-4	TRBJ2-3	TRBD1	15	TGTGCCAGCTCCACCGGGACAGGGAACACAGATACGCAGTATTTT	CASSTGTGNTDTQYF
.	TRBV7-2	TRBJ2-7	TRBD1	16	TGTGCCAGCAGCTTAGCTTGGGGACAGGGTTTCTACGAGCAGTACTTC	CASSLAWGQGFYEQYF
once	TRBV7-9	TRBJ2-5	.	13	TGTGCCAGCAGCTTTCAGCAGGGATGGACCCAGTACTTC	CASSFQQGWTQYF
.	TRBV28	TRBJ1-1	TRBD1	13	TGTGCCAGCAGTTTAGGGACAGGGGGGGCAGCTTTCTTT	CASSLGTGGAAFF
.	TRBV13	TRBJ1-1	.	15	TGTGCCAGCAGCTTAGGCCCAGGTCTGAGCACTGAAGCTTTCTTT	CASSLGPGLSTEAFF
.	TRBV19	TRBJ1-6	.	14	TGTGCCAGTAGCCCAGGGTCCAGGGATTCACCCCTCCACTTT	CASSPGSRDSPLHF
.	TRBV4-2	TRBJ1-1	TRBD1	18	TGTGCCAGCAGCCAAGTAAAGGGACAGGGAAGGTTGAACACTGAAGCTTTCTTT	CASSQVKGQGRLNTEAFF